What follows are 9 T cell receptor beta chains derived from one specimen sequenced in a study of blood T cell repertoires in COVID-19. Sequenced by immunoSEQ multiplex PCR; TCRdb stores in-frame clones only, minus some. The sample contains approximately 290,000 clones, 75% to 90% of which appear only once. Sequenced sample: PBMCs or T cells enriched from blood (not recorded which). These receptors all stem from a young woman who had recovered from COVID-19.

V usage is TRBV10-3 and J usage is TRBJ1-5; 11 nucleotides agree with TRBD1. The CDR3 is made up of 13 amino acids. Trimming removed 8 bases from V and 5 bases from J; junction bases left unmatched: 2. CDR1 ENHRY and CDR2 SYGVKD come from the germline V gene. The CDR3 DNA is TGTGCCATCGGGGGACAGGGGGATCAGCCCCAGCATTTT. Protein product: CAIGGQGDQPQHF.

The genes are TRBV5-1 and TRBJ2-2, with 7 bases aligning to TRBD1. The CDR3 covers 13 residues. Germline-derived CDR1 and CDR2 are SGHRS and YFSETQ. V trimming: 2 bases; J trimming: 8 bases; junction bases outside the gene matches: 3. The CDR3 loop is CASSFTGAGELFF. In DNA form, the CDR3 reads TGCGCCAGCAGCTTTACAGGGGCGGGGGAGCTGTTTTTT.

The V and J genes are TRBV30 and TRBJ1-2, with D hard to call. V was pared by 0 bases and J by 8 bases, with 10 bases between. The germline CDR1 and CDR2 sequences are GTSNPN and SVGIG (reference sequence). The CDR3 loop spans 12 amino acids. CDR3 bases: TGTGCCTGGAGTGTACCTCTGGCCGGCTACACCTTC. The encoded protein is CAWSVPLAGYTF.

The V gene is TRBV18, the J gene TRBJ1-3; maybe TRBD1 (6 bases). Germline CDR1 and CDR2: KGHSH and LQKENI. This CDR3 has 16 residues. The ends were cut back, 6 bases at V and 6 bases at J, with 21 bases in the middle. CDR3 region: CASSHASKRTANTIYF. CDR3 nucleotide sequence: TGTGCCAGCTCTCACGCGTCCAAGCGGACAGCAAACACCATATATTTT.

This clone was observed a single time. Germline and junction disagree at one end, which may indicate a read error. The rearrangement links TRBV12-3 or TRBV12-4 to TRBJ1-1, with 12 bases identical to TRBD1. CDR3 size: 13 residues. CDR3 loop: CASRGQGAVLGIF. The CDR3, as DNA: TGTGCCAGCAGGGGACAGGGGGCGGTATTAGGGATCTTT.

The rearrangement links TRBV11-2 to TRBJ1-6; TRBD1 might be the D (5 bases). V lost 5 bases and J 2 bases, leaving 10 bases between the germline ends. This CDR3 comprises 15 residues. Germline assignment: CDR1 SGHAT and CDR2 FQNNGV. CDR3 DNA sequence: TGTGCCAGCAGCCCTCGACAGACCTATAATTCACCCCTCCACTTT. Translating gives CASSPRQTYNSPLHF.

This chain connects TRBV11-3 to TRBJ2-2, with 7 bases identical to TRBD2. The CDR3 contains 20 residues. Germline CDR1 reads SGHNT; CDR2 reads YENEEA. Losses at the gene ends were 4 bases for V and 4 bases for J; bases not matched to a gene: 21. CDR3 amino acids: CASSCSETRSGEKCTGELFF. Written as DNA, the CDR3 is TGTGCCAGCAGCTGTAGCGAGACCCGGAGCGGGGAGAAGTGCACCGGGGAGCTGTTTTTT.

The chain employs TRBV12-3 or TRBV12-4 and TRBJ2-7; D remains unclear. The CDR3 is 12 amino acids. V was shortened by 3 bases and J by 4 bases, with 7 bases between the two germline ends. The CDR3 loop reads CASSFHAYEQYF. DNA of the CDR3: TGTGCCAGCAGTTTTCATGCGTACGAGCAGTACTTC.

This chain joins TRBV11-2 and TRBJ1-2; no clear D gene. CDR1 is SGHAT, CDR2 FQNNGV, per germline. Trimming removed 6 bases from V and 4 bases from J, with 6 bases in between. The CDR3 runs 11 residues. The CDR3 sequence is CASSPGYGYTF. The CDR3 coding sequence is TGTGCCAGCAGTCCAGGCTATGGCTACACCTTC.